The T cell receptor (beta chain) under discussion was sequenced for a study of T cells in Graves' hyperthyroidism and ophthalmopathy. The CDR3 loop spans 15 amino acids. CDR1 is LGHDT and CDR2 is YNNKEL in the germline V gene (reference sequence). Trimming removed 4 bases from V and 2 bases from J, with 11 bases in between. Authors of the study amplified TCR beta CDR3 regions from RNA transcripts. The HTBI primer set was used in a first-round RT-PCR of the TCR CDR3. One entry per CDR3 protein, called by TCRdb with MiXCR from the multiplex PCR reads. The data hold under 450,000 distinct CDR3 sequences, with around a sixth observed a single time.

The clonotype was recovered from a woman between 18 and 29 years old with Graves' hyperthyroidism. Material for sequencing was blood. The rearrangement links TRBV3-1 to TRBJ1-4; D might be TRBD1 (6 bases). CDR3 coding DNA: TGTGCCAGCAGCCTAACAGGGTCTACTAATGAAAAACTGTTTTTT. Translating gives CASSLTGSTNEKLFF.